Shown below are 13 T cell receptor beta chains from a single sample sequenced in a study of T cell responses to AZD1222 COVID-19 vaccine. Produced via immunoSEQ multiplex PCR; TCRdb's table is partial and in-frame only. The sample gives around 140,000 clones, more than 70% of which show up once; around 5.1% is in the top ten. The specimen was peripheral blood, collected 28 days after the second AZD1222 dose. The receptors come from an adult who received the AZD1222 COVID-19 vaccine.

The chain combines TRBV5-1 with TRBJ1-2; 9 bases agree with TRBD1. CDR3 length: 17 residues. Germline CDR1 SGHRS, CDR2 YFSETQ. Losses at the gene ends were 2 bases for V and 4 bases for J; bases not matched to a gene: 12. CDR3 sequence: CASSLAGQGRRAYGYTF. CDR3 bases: TGCGCCAGCAGCTTAGCGGGACAGGGTCGTCGTGCCTATGGCTACACCTTC. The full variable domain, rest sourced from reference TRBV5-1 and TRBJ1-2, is KAGVTQTPRYLIKTRGQQVTLSCSPISGHRSVSWYQQTPGQGLQFLFEYFSETQRNKGNFPGRFSGRQFSNSRSEMNVSTLELGDSALYLCASSLAGQGRRAYGYTFGSGTRLTVV.

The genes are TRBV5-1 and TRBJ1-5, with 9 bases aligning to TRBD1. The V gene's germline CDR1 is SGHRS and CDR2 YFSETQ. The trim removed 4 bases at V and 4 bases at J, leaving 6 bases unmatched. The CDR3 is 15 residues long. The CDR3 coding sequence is TGCGCCAGCAGCCCGCGGACAGGGGTTAATCAGCCCCAGCATTTT. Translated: CASSPRTGVNQPQHF.

CDR3: CASSRDIRGAFF. The DNA for the CDR3 is TGTGCCAGCAGTAGGGACATTCGTGGAGCTTTCTTT. J is TRBJ1-1 and V is TRBV28, with D perhaps TRBD1 (6 bases). CDR1 and CDR2 from the germline V gene are MDHEN and SYDVKM. The CDR3 is 12 amino acids. V was shortened by 5 bases and J by 10 bases, with 14 bases between the two germline ends.

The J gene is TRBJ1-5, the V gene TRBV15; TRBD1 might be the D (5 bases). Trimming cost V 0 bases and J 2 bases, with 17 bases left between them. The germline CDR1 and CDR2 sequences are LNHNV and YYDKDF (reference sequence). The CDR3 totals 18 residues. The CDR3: CATSRDPTGDDGNQPQHF. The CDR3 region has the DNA TGTGCCACCAGCAGAGATCCAACAGGAGACGATGGCAATCAGCCCCAGCATTTT. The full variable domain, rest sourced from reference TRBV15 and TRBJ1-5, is DAMVIQNPRYQVTQFGKPVTLSCSQTLNHNVMYWYQQKSSQAPKLLFHYYDKDFNNEADTPDNFQSRRPNTSFCFLDIRSPGLGDTAMYLCATSRDPTGDDGNQPQHFGDGTRLSIL.

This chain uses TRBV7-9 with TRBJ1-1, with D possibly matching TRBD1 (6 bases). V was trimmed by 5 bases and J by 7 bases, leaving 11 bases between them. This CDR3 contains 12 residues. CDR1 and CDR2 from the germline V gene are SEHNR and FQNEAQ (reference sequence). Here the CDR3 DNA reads TGTGCCAGCAGCCTAGGAGGGGGTGAAGCTTTCTTT. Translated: CASSLGGGEAFF.

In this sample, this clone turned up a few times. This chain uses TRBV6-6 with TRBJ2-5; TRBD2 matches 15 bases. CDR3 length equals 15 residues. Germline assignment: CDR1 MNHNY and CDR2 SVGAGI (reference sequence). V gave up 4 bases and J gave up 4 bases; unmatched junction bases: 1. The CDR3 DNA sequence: TGTGCCAGCAGTTGGACTAGCGGGGGGGGAGAGACCCAGTACTTC. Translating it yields CASSWTSGGGETQYF.

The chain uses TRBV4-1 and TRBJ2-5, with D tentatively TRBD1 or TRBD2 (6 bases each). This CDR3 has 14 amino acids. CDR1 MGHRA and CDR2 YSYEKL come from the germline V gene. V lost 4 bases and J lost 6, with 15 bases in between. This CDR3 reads CASSLEGGGKTQYF. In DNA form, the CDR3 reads TGCGCCAGCAGCCTTGAGGGGGGCGGGAAGACCCAGTACTTC.

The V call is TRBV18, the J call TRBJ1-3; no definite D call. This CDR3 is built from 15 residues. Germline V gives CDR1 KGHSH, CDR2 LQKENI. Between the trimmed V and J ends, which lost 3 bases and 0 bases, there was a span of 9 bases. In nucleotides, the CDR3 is TGTGCCAGCTCACCGAATTCCGACTCTGGAAACACCATATATTTT. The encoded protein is CASSPNSDSGNTIYF.

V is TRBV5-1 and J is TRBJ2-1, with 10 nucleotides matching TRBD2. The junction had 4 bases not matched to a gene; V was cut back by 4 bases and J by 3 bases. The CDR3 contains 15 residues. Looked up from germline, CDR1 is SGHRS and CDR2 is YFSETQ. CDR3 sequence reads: CASSNLAGDYNEQFF. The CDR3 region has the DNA TGCGCCAGCAGCAACCTAGCGGGGGACTACAATGAGCAGTTCTTC.

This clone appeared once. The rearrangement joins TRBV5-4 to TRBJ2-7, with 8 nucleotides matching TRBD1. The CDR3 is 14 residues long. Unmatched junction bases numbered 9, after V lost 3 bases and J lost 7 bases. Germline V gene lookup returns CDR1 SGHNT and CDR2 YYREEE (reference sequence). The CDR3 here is CASSSTGQVLEQYF. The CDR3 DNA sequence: TGTGCCAGCAGCTCAACGGGACAGGTCCTTGAGCAGTACTTC.

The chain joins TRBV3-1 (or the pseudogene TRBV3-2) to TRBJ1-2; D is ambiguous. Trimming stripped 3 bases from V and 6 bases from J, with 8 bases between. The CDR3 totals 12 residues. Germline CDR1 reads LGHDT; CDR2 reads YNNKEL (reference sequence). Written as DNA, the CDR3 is TGTGCCAGCAGCCACCCACGGAATGGCTACACCTTC. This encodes CASSHPRNGYTF.

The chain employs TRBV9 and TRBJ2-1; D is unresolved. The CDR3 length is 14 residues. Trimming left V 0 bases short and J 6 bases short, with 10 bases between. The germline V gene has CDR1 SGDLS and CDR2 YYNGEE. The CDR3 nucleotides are TGTGCCAGCAGCGTAGGTGGATCAGCCAATGAGCAGTTCTTC. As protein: CASSVGGSANEQFF.

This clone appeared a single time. The CDR3 nucleotides read TGTGCCAGCAGCAGACAGGGTAGTTCACCCCTCCACTTT. This sequence encodes CASSRQGSSPLHF. The rearrangement joins TRBV6-5 to TRBJ1-6; TRBD1 agrees at 7 bases. The length of the CDR3 is 13 residues. V was pared by 6 bases and J by 9 bases, with 5 bases of the junction left unmatched. Per the germline V gene, CDR1 is MNHEY and CDR2 is SVGAGI.